The entry that follows covers one T cell receptor (beta chain) sequence. Germline V gives CDR1 MNHEY, CDR2 SVGEGT. V lost 4 bases and J lost 4, with 13 bases in between. This CDR3 spans 14 amino acids. In the original analysis: Reference gene primer amplification yielded estimated nucleated cell counts. The data were produced by immunoSEQ multiplex PCR, yet TCRdb's version contains in-frame clones alone and is incomplete. V and J calls and clone size are those listed in that table; D and trimming were worked out from the DNA. The table lists 90,000 to 150,000 clones, 79% of them singletons, with 3% to 4.5% in the top ten. This entry belongs to a study of blood T cell repertoires in COVID-19. About the study: Researchers got acute and convalescent COVID-19 samples from the United States, Italy and Spain. The analysed material was cDNA or gDNA that came from T cells, B-cell-depleted T cells, or PBMCs.

Sequencing was done on a sample of peripheral blood. The chain combines TRBV6-2 or TRBV6-3 with TRBJ1-2; TRBD1 might be the D (6 bases). This clonotype originated in a woman at least 80 years old with acute or convalescent COVID-19. CDR3 in amino acids: CASSSMGASYGYTF. The CDR3 DNA reads TGTGCCAGCAGTTCGATGGGGGCAAGCTATGGCTACACCTTC.